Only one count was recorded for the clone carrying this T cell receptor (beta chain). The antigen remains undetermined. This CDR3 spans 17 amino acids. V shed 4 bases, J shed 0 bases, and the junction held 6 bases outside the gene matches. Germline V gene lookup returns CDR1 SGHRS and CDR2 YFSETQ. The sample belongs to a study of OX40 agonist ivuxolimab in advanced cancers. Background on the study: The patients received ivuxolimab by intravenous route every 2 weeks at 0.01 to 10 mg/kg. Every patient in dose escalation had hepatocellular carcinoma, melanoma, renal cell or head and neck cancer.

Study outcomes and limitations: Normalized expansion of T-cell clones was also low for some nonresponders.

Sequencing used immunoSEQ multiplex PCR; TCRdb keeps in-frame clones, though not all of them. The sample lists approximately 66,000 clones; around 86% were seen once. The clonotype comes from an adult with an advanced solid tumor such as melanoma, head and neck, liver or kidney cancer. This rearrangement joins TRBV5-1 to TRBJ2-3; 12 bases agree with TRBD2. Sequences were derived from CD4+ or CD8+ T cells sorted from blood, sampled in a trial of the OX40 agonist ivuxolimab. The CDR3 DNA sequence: TGCGCCAGCAGCCCGCCCGGACTAGCGGGGAGCACAGATACGCAGTATTTT. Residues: CASSPPGLAGSTDTQYF.